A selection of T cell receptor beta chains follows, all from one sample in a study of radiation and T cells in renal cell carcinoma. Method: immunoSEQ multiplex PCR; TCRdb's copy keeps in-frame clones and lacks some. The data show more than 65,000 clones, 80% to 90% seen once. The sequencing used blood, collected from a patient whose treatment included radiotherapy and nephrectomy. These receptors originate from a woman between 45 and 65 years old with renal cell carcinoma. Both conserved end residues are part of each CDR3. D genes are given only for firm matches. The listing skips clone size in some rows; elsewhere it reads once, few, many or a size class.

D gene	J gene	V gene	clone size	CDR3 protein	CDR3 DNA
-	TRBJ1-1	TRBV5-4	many	CASSPKLTNTEAFF	TGTGCCAGCAGCCCTAAACTGACGAACACTGAAGCTTTCTTT
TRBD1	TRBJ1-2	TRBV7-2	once	CASSSGQGQGYTF	TGTGCCAGCAGTTCAGGACAGGGACAGGGCTACACCTTC
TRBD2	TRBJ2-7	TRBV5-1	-	CASSLAGTSGSYEQYF	TGCGCCAGCAGCTTGGCAGGGACTAGCGGATCCTACGAGCAGTACTTC
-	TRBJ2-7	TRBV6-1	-	CASSEGHRAYEQYF	TGTGCCAGCAGTGAAGGTCACAGGGCGTACGAGCAGTACTTC
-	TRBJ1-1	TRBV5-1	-	CASSIEGTEAFF	TGCGCCAGCAGCATAGAGGGTACTGAAGCTTTCTTT
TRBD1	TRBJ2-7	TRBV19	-	CASSLRDRQYF	TGTGCCAGTAGTCTCCGGGACAGGCAGTACTTC
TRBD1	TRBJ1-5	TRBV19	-	CASKTGQGINQPQHF	TGTGCCAGCAAAACAGGACAGGGGATCAATCAGCCCCAGCATTTT
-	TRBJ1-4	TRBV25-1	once	CASSDDLVREKLFF	TGTGCCAGCAGTGATGACCTTGTCCGGGAAAAACTGTTTTTT
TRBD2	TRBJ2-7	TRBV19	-	CASSPYSAAGGKKKYF	TGTGCCAGTAGTCCCTACTCCGCAGCGGGGGGAAAGAAAAAGTACTTC
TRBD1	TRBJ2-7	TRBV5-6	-	CASSADRAVYEQYF	TGTGCCAGCAGCGCGGACAGGGCTGTTTACGAGCAGTACTTC
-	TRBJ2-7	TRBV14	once	CASSLKTRLDEQYF	TGTGCCAGCAGTCTAAAGACGCGCTTGGACGAGCAGTACTTC
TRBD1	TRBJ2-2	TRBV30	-	CAWGQGVGELFF	TGTGCCTGGGGACAGGGTGTCGGGGAGCTGTTTTTT
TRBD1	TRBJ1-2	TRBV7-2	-	CASSPRDSYGYTF	TGTGCCAGCAGCCCCCGGGACAGCTATGGCTACACCTTC
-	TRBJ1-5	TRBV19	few	CASTPYSNQPQHF	TGTGCCAGTACCCCATATAGCAATCAGCCCCAGCATTTT
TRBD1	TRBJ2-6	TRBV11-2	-	CASSKQGNWANVLTF	TGTGCCAGCAGCAAACAGGGGAACTGGGCCAACGTCCTGACTTTC
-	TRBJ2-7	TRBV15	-	CATSLDYIYEQYF	TGTGCCACCAGCCTGGACTACATCTACGAGCAGTACTTC
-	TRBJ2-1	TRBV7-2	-	CASTLPSSNEQFF	TGTGCCAGCACCCTTCCGTCTTCAAATGAGCAGTTCTTC
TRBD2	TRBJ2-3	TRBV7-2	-	CASSFTSRGSTESTQYF	TGTGCCAGCAGCTTTACTTCGCGGGGGAGCACCGAGAGTACGCAGTATTTT
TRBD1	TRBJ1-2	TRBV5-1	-	CASSRFGTGVDGYTF	TGCGCCAGCAGCCGCTTCGGGACAGGGGTGGATGGCTACACCTTC
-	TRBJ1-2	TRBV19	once	CASSGTLSGYTF	TGTGCCAGTAGCGGGACCTTATCTGGCTACACCTTC
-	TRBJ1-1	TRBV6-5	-	CASSPVGRGTEAFF	TGTGCCAGCAGCCCTGTCGGCAGGGGAACTGAAGCTTTCTTT
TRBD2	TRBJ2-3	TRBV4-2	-	CASSQRLAGGRDTQYF	TGTGCCAGCAGCCAACGACTAGCGGGAGGGAGAGATACGCAGTATTTT
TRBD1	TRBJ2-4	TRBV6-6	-	CASTGVAKNIQYF	TGTGCCAGTACAGGGGTGGCCAAAAACATTCAGTACTTC
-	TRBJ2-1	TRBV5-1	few	CASSLGPGIYNEQFF	TGCGCCAGCAGTCTTGGCCCGGGTATCTACAATGAGCAGTTCTTC
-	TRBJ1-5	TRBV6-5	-	CASSAQGRPQHF	TGTGCCAGCAGTGCCCAAGGGCGGCCCCAGCATTTT
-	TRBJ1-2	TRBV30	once	CAWSGQALSYGYTF	TGTGCCTGGAGTGGACAGGCTCTTTCATATGGCTACACCTTC
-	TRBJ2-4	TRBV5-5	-	CASSPLMASPNIQYF	TGTGCCAGCAGCCCCTTGATGGCGAGTCCAAACATTCAGTACTTC
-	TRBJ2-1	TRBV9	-	CASSTWQGSYNEQFF	TGTGCCAGCAGCACCTGGCAGGGCTCCTACAATGAGCAGTTCTTC
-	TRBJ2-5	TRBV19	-	CASSPRIHRQTQYF	TGTGCCAGTAGTCCTAGGATCCACAGACAGACCCAGTACTTC
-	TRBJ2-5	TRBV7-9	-	CASSLAAAQETQYF	TGTGCCAGCAGCTTAGCGGCTGCGCAAGAGACCCAGTACTTC
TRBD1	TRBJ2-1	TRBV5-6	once	CASSLDPFWTGGNEQFF	TGTGCCAGCAGCTTGGACCCTTTTTGGACAGGAGGAAATGAGCAGTTCTTC
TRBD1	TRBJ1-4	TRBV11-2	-	CASSLLTGDGEKLFF	TGTGCCAGCAGCTTGCTCACAGGGGATGGAGAAAAACTGTTTTTT